The clone carrying this T cell receptor (beta chain) was picked up many times. What it binds is unknown. These data belong to a study of identical twins. Study-wide results and limits: Models predicted less out-of-frame TCR alpha sharing in monozygotic twins than was found.

Only healthy Caucasians were enrolled as donors. A single record per CDR3 protein comes from TCRdb applying MiXCR to the 5' RACE reads. The sample includes hundreds of thousands of distinct CDR3 sequences, about 24% of them seen just once. The data also belong to a second study, concerning T cells expressing NK-cell markers. Per that paper: Out of eight donors sequenced, seven tested HCMV-seropositive and the remaining one seronegative.

What was sequenced was CD4+ T cells sorted from blood. The TCR sequence derives from a woman aged 18-29 years in good health.

Written as DNA, the CDR3 is TGTGCCAGCAGTTTGTTTAGCAATCAGCCCCAGCATTTT. Translated: CASSLFSNQPQHF. This chain uses TRBV12-3 or TRBV12-4 with TRBJ1-5, with D unresolved. Deletions cut 3 bases from V and 0 bases from J, with 3 bases between. CDR3 length: 13 residues.